Listed here are 23 T cell receptor beta chains from one sample, sequenced in a study of blood T cell repertoires in COVID-19. The repertoire was sequenced with immunoSEQ multiplex PCR; TCRdb's copy has only in-frame clones and lacks some. Of 45,000 or so clones detected, under 90% appear once; the ten largest clones hold about 45%. Sequencing was carried out using peripheral blood. These receptors came from a human donor in a cohort sampled during active COVID-19.

This clone was detected only a few times. The chain recombines TRBV30 with TRBJ1-2; D perhaps matches TRBD1 (6 bases). V was clipped by 2 bases and J by 8 bases, with 12 bases between them. In germline, CDR1 is GTSNPN, CDR2 SVGIG (reference sequence). This CDR3 has 12 residues. The chain's CDR3 is CAWSQQGSGYTF. The CDR3 coding sequence is TGTGCCTGGAGTCAGCAGGGGAGCGGCTACACCTTC.

This clone has just a few counts. V usage is TRBV7-9 and J usage is TRBJ1-5; TRBD1 aligns across 7 bases. V lost 4 bases to trimming and J lost 6 bases; unmatched junction nucleotides: 6. This CDR3 has 14 amino acids. CDR1 and CDR2 (germline): SEHNR, FQNEAQ (reference sequence). The CDR3 here is CASSSPGGGQPQHF. The CDR3 DNA reads TGTGCCAGCAGCTCCCCAGGGGGAGGTCAGCCCCAGCATTTT.

This chain connects TRBV11-2 to TRBJ1-2, with D possibly matching TRBD1 (5 bases). The CDR3 sequence is 12 residues long. Germline lookup yields CDR1 SGHAT and CDR2 FQNNGV. Trimming pared 6 bases from V and 8 bases from J, leaving 13 bases between. CDR3 DNA sequence: TGTGCCAGCAGTGCAGGGTTTAGCGGCTACACCTTC. Translated, it gives CASSAGFSGYTF.

The J gene is TRBJ2-3, the V gene TRBV2; D gene ambiguous. V was shortened by 1 base and J by 5 bases, with 10 bases between the two germline ends. Per the germline V gene, CDR1 is SNHLY and CDR2 is FYNNEI. The CDR3 length is 14 residues. The CDR3 spells CASSEGWSVDTQYF. The DNA for the CDR3 is TGTGCCAGCAGTGAAGGATGGTCGGTAGATACGCAGTATTTT. The full variable domain, in which reference TRBV2 and TRBJ2-3 provide the parts outside the CDR3, is EPEVTQTPSHQVTQMGQEVILRCVPISNHLYFYWYRQILGQKVEFLVSFYNNEISEKSEIFDDQFSVERPDGSNFTLKIRSTKLEDSAMYFCASSEGWSVDTQYFGPGTRLTVL.

This chain uses TRBV18 with TRBJ1-1; 8 bases match TRBD1. Germline values: CDR1 KGHSH, CDR2 LQKENI. The CDR3 length is 14 residues. The ends lost 5 bases at V and 2 bases at J; junction bases unmatched: 4. CDR3 coding DNA: TGTGCCAGCTCAAAAGGACAGGGCAACACTGAAGCTTTCTTT. It translates to CASSKGQGNTEAFF.

This clone was detected ten times or more. Other nucleotide sequences from this sample produce the same CDR3. The chain recombines TRBV6-5 with TRBJ2-7; TRBD2 agrees at 9 bases. Germline V lookup: CDR1 MNHEY, CDR2 SVGAGI. The CDR3 spans 15 residues. The V and J ends lost 1 base and 7 bases, in that order; junction bases with no gene match: 8. CDR3 sequence: CASSYYRGGAGEQYV. In DNA form, the CDR3 reads TGTGCCAGCAGTTACTATCGCGGGGGGGCGGGGGAGCAGTACGTC.

The rearrangement links TRBV5-1 to TRBJ1-2, with D unresolved. V was trimmed by 0 bases and J by 6 bases, leaving 6 bases between them. The CDR3 consists of 12 residues. Germline V gene lookup returns CDR1 SGHRS and CDR2 YFSETQ. The CDR3 here is CASSLAQDGYTF. DNA of the CDR3: TGCGCCAGCAGCTTGGCACAAGATGGCTACACCTTC.

This clone appeared a few times. The chain combines TRBV7-2 with TRBJ2-1; D is ambiguous. Trimming stripped 5 bases from V and 10 bases from J, with 12 bases between. The CDR3 totals 12 residues. Germline V CDR1 and CDR2: SGHTA, FQGNSA. The CDR3 region has the DNA TGTGCCAGCAGCGTTAGCACTCGGGAGCAGTTCTTC. Its translation is CASSVSTREQFF.

This rearrangement joins TRBV6-5 to TRBJ1-6; 7 bases are shared with TRBD1. This CDR3 is built from 15 residues. After removal of 6 bases from V and 7 bases from J, the junction contained 9 bases not matched to a gene. Germline V gives CDR1 MNHEY, CDR2 SVGAGI. This CDR3 is CASRRHRGDNSPLHF. The CDR3 DNA follows: TGTGCCAGCAGGAGACACAGGGGAGACAATTCACCCCTCCACTTT.

This clone showed up just once. This rearrangement joins TRBV3-1 (or the pseudogene TRBV3-2) to TRBJ1-5; 9 bases agree with TRBD1. CDR3 length: 15 amino acids. J lost 4 bases, V lost 6 bases, and 7 bases had no gene match. Germline V gene lookup returns CDR1 LGHDT and CDR2 YNNKEL (reference sequence). For the CDR3, the DNA is TGTGCCAGCAGTCGCGACAGGGGGTGGAATCAGCCCCAGCATTTT. Amino acids: CASSRDRGWNQPQHF.

This sequence joins TRBV18 and TRBJ2-3; D possibly corresponds to TRBD1 (6 bases). The V end was cut by 5 bases, the J end by 4 bases, with 22 bases between. The CDR3 extends over 17 amino acids. Per germline, CDR1 KGHSH and CDR2 LQKENI. CDR3: CASSIWARTEGADTQYF. As DNA, the CDR3 is TGTGCCAGCTCAATCTGGGCTAGGACAGAAGGAGCAGATACGCAGTATTTT.

This clone was observed a few times. The chain links TRBV6-1 to TRBJ1-2, with D possibly matching TRBD1 (5 bases). CDR3 length: 12 amino acids. Germline CDR1 MNHNS, CDR2 SASEGT. The V gene lost 2 bases and the J gene lost 5 bases, with 6 bases spanning the gap. The CDR3 sequence: CASSESGYGYTF. DNA of the CDR3: TGTGCCAGCAGTGAATCAGGGTATGGCTACACCTTC.

The CDR3 DNA sequence: TGCGCCAGCAGCTTACAGGGGGTGCCTAATGAAAAACTGTTTTTT. This encodes CASSLQGVPNEKLFF. The rearrangement links TRBV5-1 to TRBJ1-4; 8 positions agree with TRBD1. The CDR3 runs to 15 residues. V was clipped by 2 bases and J by 3 bases; unmatched bases: 3. Germline lookup yields CDR1 SGHRS and CDR2 YFSETQ.

The chain recombines TRBV3-1 (or the pseudogene TRBV3-2) with TRBJ2-3; no clear D. The CDR3 has 14 residues. V gave up 3 bases and J gave up 4 bases, with 11 bases separating them. Germline values: CDR1 LGHDT, CDR2 YNNKEL (reference sequence). Here the CDR3 reads CASSQVLGADTQYF. CDR3 DNA sequence: TGTGCCAGCAGCCAGGTTCTAGGAGCAGATACGCAGTATTTT.

The chain joins TRBV19 to TRBJ2-1, with 10 bases identical to TRBD2. Trimming at V came to 4 bases and at J to 2 bases, leaving 8 bases not matched to a gene. The V gene's germline CDR1 is LNHDA and CDR2 SQIVND (reference sequence). This CDR3 has 17 residues. This CDR3 reads CASSRTPGTSAYNEQFF. Here the CDR3 DNA reads TGTGCCAGTAGTAGAACGCCCGGGACTAGCGCCTACAATGAGCAGTTCTTC.

This clone was seen more than once but under ten times. The chain is built from TRBV7-2 and TRBJ2-7; 8 positions match TRBD1. V lost 3 bases to trimming and J lost 2 bases; unmatched junction nucleotides: 3. The CDR3 has 14 residues. Germline assignment: CDR1 SGHTA and CDR2 FQGNSA. CDR3 nucleotide sequence: TGTGCCAGCAGCTTTGGACAGGGCACCTACGAGCAGTACTTC. Residues: CASSFGQGTYEQYF.

CDR3 nucleotides: TGTGCCAGCTCAACGGACAGGGAGGGCACAGATACGCAGTATTTT. It is translated as CASSTDREGTDTQYF. The chain is built from TRBV18 and TRBJ2-3; 8 bases agree with TRBD1. Germline CDR1 KGHSH, CDR2 LQKENI. The J segment lost 1 base and the V segment lost 5 bases, leaving 5 bases of the junction unmatched. CDR3 length: 15 residues.

J is TRBJ2-2 and V is TRBV11-2, with 9 bases lining up with TRBD1. V shed 4 bases and J 8 bases; nucleotides not matched to a gene: 2. There are 13 residues in the CDR3. The germline V gene encodes CDR1 SGHAT and CDR2 FQNNGV. CDR3 nucleotides: TGTGCCAGCAGCTCGGACAGGGGTGGGGAGCTGTTTTTT. Its protein is CASSSDRGGELFF.

This chain joins TRBV10-3 and TRBJ1-2, with D tentatively TRBD1 (5 bases). The CDR3 loop spans 15 amino acids. Trimming stripped 4 bases from V and 2 bases from J, with 14 bases between. The germline gives CDR1 ENHRY, CDR2 SYGVKD. CDR3 amino acids: CAISGGGERNYGYTF. CDR3 nucleotides: TGTGCCATCAGTGGGGGAGGGGAGCGAAACTATGGCTACACCTTC.

The gene calls are TRBV27 and TRBJ2-7; the match to TRBD2 covers 8 bases. CDR3 length equals 15 residues. Germline assignment: CDR1 MNHEY and CDR2 SMNVEV (reference sequence). Losses at the gene ends were 5 bases for V and 3 bases for J; bases not matched to a gene: 9. CDR3 amino acids: CASSVGLDGIYEQYV. The CDR3 nucleotides are TGTGCCAGCAGTGTGGGACTAGACGGGATCTACGAGCAGTACGTC.

The chain carries TRBV25-1 and TRBJ2-7; 9 bases line up with TRBD1. The length of the CDR3 is 13 residues. The germline V gene encodes CDR1 MGHDK and CDR2 SYGVNS. The junction had 4 bases not matched to a gene; V was cut back by 8 bases and J by 2 bases. The CDR3 here is CASAGTGTYEQYF. CDR3 bases: TGTGCCAGCGCCGGGACAGGGACCTACGAGCAGTACTTC.

The J gene is TRBJ2-7, the V gene TRBV29-1; D gene uncertain. The CDR3 runs to 12 residues. The germline gives CDR1 SQVTM, CDR2 ANQGSEA. V was pared by 5 bases and J by 2 bases, with 10 bases between. The CDR3 bases are TGCAGCGTTTGGGTACAGCCCTACGAGCAGTACTTC. It encodes CSVWVQPYEQYF.

The chain recombines TRBV3-1 (or the pseudogene TRBV3-2) with TRBJ2-3; 12 nucleotides agree with TRBD2. The CDR3 has 19 residues. Germline assignment: CDR1 LGHDT and CDR2 YNNKEL (reference sequence). V dropped 1 base and J dropped 4; count of bases not matched to a gene: 12. CDR3 sequence (DNA): TGTGCCAGCAGCCAAGGTAGGCTAGCGGGGGGGACGGGCGCAGATACGCAGTATTTT. As protein: CASSQGRLAGGTGADTQYF.